Listed here are 28 T cell receptor beta chains from one sample, sequenced in a study of T cells in Graves' hyperthyroidism and ophthalmopathy (dated by TCRdb to about 2019). The library was generated by multiplex PCR. Sequenced using an Illumina HiSeq 2000. The TCR beta CDR3 regions were amplified from RNA transcripts. For the first round of RT-PCR on the TCR CDR3, the HTBI primer set was used together with the Qiagen OneStep RT-PCR kit. TCRdb trimmed public reads at Q25 via fastp, called clones via MiXCR and kept in-frame beta chains. One record per CDR3 amino acid sequence lists the most common genes and DNA. In this sample the table shows 700,000 to 850,000 distinct CDR3 sequences, just over 35% of which occur a single time. The top ten clonotypes cover around 31% of the sample. Sequencing was performed on blood. These receptors came from a woman between 40 and 55 years old with Graves' hyperthyroidism.

The V call is TRBV19, the J call TRBJ1-2; 8 bases line up with TRBD1. The germline gives CDR1 LNHDA, CDR2 SQIVND (reference sequence). The CDR3 runs to 15 residues. J lost 4 bases, V lost 3 bases, and 7 bases had no gene match. The DNA of the CDR3 is TGTGCCAGTAGTATCGGGCAGGGGGCTGCCTATGGCTACACCTTC. Protein product: CASSIGQGAAYGYTF. Variable domain in full (rest from reference TRBV19 and TRBJ1-2): DGGITQSPKYLFRKEGQNVTLSCEQNLNHDAMYWYRQDPGQGLRLIYYSQIVNDFQKGDIAEGYSVSREKKESFPLTVTSAQKNPTAFYLCASSIGQGAAYGYTFGSGTRLTVV.

This clonotype was seen a few times. The chain couples TRBV7-2 to TRBJ1-6; D is unresolved. The CDR3 has 18 amino acids. V shed 6 bases and J shed 0 bases, with 18 bases lying between them. Germline V gene lookup returns CDR1 SGHTA and CDR2 FQGNSA. CDR3 coding DNA: TGTGCCAGCAGGGCCCTTTCACGGGGTGGCTCCTATAATTCACCCCTCCACTTT. Protein: CASRALSRGGSYNSPLHF.

This chain links TRBV7-2 with TRBJ2-7; a weak D match, TRBD1 (6 bases). The CDR3 runs to 17 residues. V lost 5 bases, J lost 2 bases, and 22 bases lay in between. CDR1 is SGHTA, CDR2 FQGNSA, per germline. The CDR3 sequence is CASSQDMRDTVPYEQYF. CDR3 sequence (DNA): TGTGCCAGCAGCCAAGATATGAGGGACACGGTCCCCTACGAGCAGTACTTC. The complete variable domain, with remaining parts taken from reference TRBV7-2 and TRBJ2-7, reads GAGVSQSPSNKVTEKGKDVELRCDPISGHTALYWYRQSLGQGLEFLIYFQGNSAPDKSGLPSDRFSAERTGGSVSTLTIQRTQQEDSAVYLCASSQDMRDTVPYEQYFGPGTRLTVT.

This clonotype turned up a few times. The J gene is TRBJ2-5, the V gene TRBV27; D is uncertain. The CDR3 consists of 14 residues. Trimming took off 6 bases at V and 1 base at J, with 12 bases between the two ends. The germline V gene has CDR1 MNHEY and CDR2 SMNVEV (reference sequence). The CDR3 region has the DNA TGTGCCAGCAGAGGGTTTTCTAGCCAAGAGACCCAGTACTTC. Protein sequence: CASRGFSSQETQYF.

This clonotype came up many times. This sequence joins TRBV29-1 and TRBJ2-7, with 7 bases lining up with TRBD1. CDR3 size: 13 residues. V shed 7 bases and J 0 bases; nucleotides not matched to a gene: 6. Germline CDR1 is SQVTM and CDR2 is ANQGSEA. The CDR3 DNA reads TGCAGCGGCCGGGACAGCTACTCCTACGAGCAGTACTTC. As protein: CSGRDSYSYEQYF.

The rearrangement joins TRBV6-5 to TRBJ1-6, with D perhaps TRBD1 (5 bases). Between the trimmed V and J ends, which lost 0 bases and 13 bases, there was a span of 19 bases. From germline, CDR1 is MNHEY and CDR2 SVGAGI. This CDR3 comprises 16 residues. Written as DNA, the CDR3 is TGTGCCAGCAGTTACTCGATAGTGGCAGGGAAGGATCCCCTCCACTTT. It yields the protein CASSYSIVAGKDPLHF.

In its sample, this clonotype was seen once. CDR3 protein: CASSSTPGMARNGYTF. In nucleotides, the CDR3 is TGTGCCAGTAGTTCCACTCCAGGGATGGCACGAAATGGCTACACCTTC. The V gene is TRBV7-9, the J gene TRBJ1-2, with a weak D call TRBD1 (5 bases). The CDR3 has 16 residues. Trimming cost V 9 bases and J 6 bases, with 26 bases left between them. In germline, CDR1 is SEHNR, CDR2 FQNEAQ (reference sequence).

Ten or more counts support this clonotype. The V gene is TRBV19, the J gene TRBJ1-1; D call uncertain. The CDR3 totals 14 residues. Deletions cut 8 bases from V and 9 bases from J, with 22 bases between. Germline CDR1 is LNHDA and CDR2 is SQIVND (reference sequence). The CDR3 DNA sequence: TGTGCCAGTCGAATCGGACTGAACGACTTAAAAGCTTTCTTT. Its translation: CASRIGLNDLKAFF.

V is TRBV7-9 and J is TRBJ1-1, with a possible D match to TRBD1 (5 bases). This CDR3 is built from 15 residues. Trimming shortened V by 6 bases and J by 6 bases, and 20 bases separated the two germline ends. Per the germline V gene, CDR1 is SEHNR and CDR2 is FQNEAQ (reference sequence). The CDR3 sequence: CASRPDPGNFAEAFF. CDR3 DNA sequence: TGTGCCAGCAGACCTGACCCAGGGAATTTCGCTGAAGCTTTCTTT.

The genes are TRBV28 and TRBJ2-7; no definite D call. The germline gives CDR1 MDHEN, CDR2 SYDVKM. This CDR3 spans 13 amino acids. V was pared by 5 bases and J by 2 bases, with 10 bases between. CDR3 DNA: TGTGCCAGCAGTGAATGGCAGACCTACGAGCAGTACTTC. This gives the protein CASSEWQTYEQYF.

The gene calls are TRBV10-3 and TRBJ1-6; 8 bases are shared with TRBD1. CDR1 is ENHRY and CDR2 is SYGVKD in the germline V gene. Trimming took 10 bases from V and 5 from J; bases not matched to a gene: 7. CDR3 length: 14 residues. This chain's CDR3 is CASDRGQDNSPLHF. CDR3 in DNA: TGTGCCAGCGATAGGGGACAGGATAATTCACCCCTCCACTTT.

The DNA of the CDR3 is TGCGCCAGCAGCCGGGACAGGGAATCCTTCTTT. Its protein product is CASSRDRESFF. The rearrangement links TRBV10-2 to TRBJ1-1; 9 bases match TRBD1. The V segment lost 6 bases and the J segment 14 bases; nucleotides outside the gene matches: 7. The CDR3 covers 11 residues. In germline, CDR1 is WSHSY, CDR2 SAAADI.

This sequence joins TRBV29-1 and TRBJ2-7; 10 bases fit TRBD1. Looked up from germline, CDR1 is SQVTM and CDR2 is ANQGSEA. Losses at the gene ends were 8 bases for V and 5 bases for J; bases not matched to a gene: 9. This CDR3 has 13 amino acids. The CDR3: CSPATGGLNEQYF. CDR3 in DNA: TGCAGCCCTGCGACAGGGGGCTTAAACGAGCAGTACTTC.

The chain couples TRBV5-1 to TRBJ2-5; D not certain. With 0 bases removed from V and 2 bases from J, the gap between germline ends came to 8 bases. CDR1 SGHRS and CDR2 YFSETQ come from the germline V gene. CDR3 length: 14 residues. The CDR3 loop reads CASSLETHQETQYF. The DNA for the CDR3 is TGCGCCAGCAGCTTGGAGACCCATCAAGAGACCCAGTACTTC.

This chain links TRBV18 with TRBJ2-7; tentatively, D is TRBD1 (5 bases). Germline CDR1 is KGHSH and CDR2 is LQKENI. V was cut by 2 bases and J by 4 bases, with 12 bases left in between. This CDR3 is 14 amino acids long. This CDR3 is CASSPAAGLYEQYF. CDR3 in DNA: TGTGCCAGCTCACCAGCGGCAGGGTTGTACGAGCAGTACTTC.

V is TRBV4-3 and J is TRBJ1-4; D gene unclear. The CDR3 loop spans 14 amino acids. Germline CDR1 LGHNA, CDR2 YSLEER. V dropped 1 base and J dropped 6 bases, with 9 bases sitting between them. The CDR3 nucleotides read TGCGCCAGCAGCCAAGTCGGCGGGGATGAAAAACTGTTTTTT. Amino acid sequence: CASSQVGGDEKLFF.

This clonotype appeared many times. The rearrangement uses TRBV10-1 and TRBJ1-1; perhaps TRBD1 as D (6 bases). Trimming took off 6 bases at V and 5 bases at J, with 10 bases between the two ends. CDR3 size: 12 residues. Germline V gene data show CDR1 as WNHNN and CDR2 as SYGVQD (reference sequence). CDR3 sequence (DNA): TGCGCCAGCAGCACAGGGTTAACTGAAGCTTTCTTT. It yields the protein CASSTGLTEAFF.

This clonotype was counted ten times or more. The rearrangement links TRBV12-3 or TRBV12-4 to TRBJ1-5; weak D call: TRBD1 (5 bases). This CDR3 is 12 amino acids long. The V end lost 7 bases, the J end lost 5 bases, and 9 bases lay between the germline ends. The CDR3 DNA follows: TGTGCCAGCACCAGGGACGATCAGCCCCAGCATTTT. Its protein product is CASTRDDQPQHF.

This clonotype came up a few times. The rearrangement joins TRBV5-1 to TRBJ1-1; a weak D match, TRBD1 (5 bases). Trimming shortened V by 2 bases and J by 4 bases, and 18 bases separated the two germline ends. In germline, CDR1 is SGHRS, CDR2 YFSETQ. The CDR3 consists of 16 residues. The CDR3 loop reads CASSLLTQGGGTEAFF. The DNA for the CDR3 is TGCGCCAGCAGCTTATTGACCCAGGGAGGTGGCACTGAAGCTTTCTTT.

This clonotype was counted many times. At one of its ends the junction is not consistent with the germline gene, which may arise from a read error. V is TRBV7-7 and J is TRBJ2-5; D possibly corresponds to TRBD1 (5 bases). This CDR3 has 20 residues. The germline V gene encodes CDR1 SSHAT and CDR2 FNYEAQ (reference sequence). The DNA for the CDR3 is TGTGCTAGCAGCTTAACCCCAGGACATAGCAAAACCATAGGACAAGAGACCCAGTACTTC. Translated, it gives CASSLTPGHSKTIGQETQYF.

This clonotype was detected once. V usage is TRBV2 and J usage is TRBJ2-5, with D possibly being TRBD1 (6 bases). Germline V gene data show CDR1 as SNHLY and CDR2 as FYNNEI. V was cut by 5 bases and J by 9 bases, with 19 bases left in between. The CDR3 is 14 amino acids. The CDR3 region has the DNA TGTGCCAGCAGTTCCCAGGGGTGGGTCCGGGCCCAGTACTTC. It codes for CASSSQGWVRAQYF.

This chain connects TRBV20-1 to TRBJ2-5; 7 bases agree with TRBD2. There are 12 residues in the CDR3. The J segment lost 9 bases and the V segment lost 5 bases, leaving 9 bases of the junction unmatched. Germline CDR1 is DFQATT and CDR2 is SNEGSKA (reference sequence). CDR3 residues: CSAFTSVEPQYF. The CDR3 nucleotides are TGCAGTGCTTTTACTAGCGTGGAACCCCAGTACTTC.

This clonotype was recorded many times. The chain is built from TRBV2 and TRBJ1-3; D uncertain. The CDR3 extends over 13 amino acids. With 5 bases removed from V and 4 bases from J, the gap between germline ends came to 9 bases. The V gene's germline CDR1 is SNHLY and CDR2 FYNNEI. CDR3 protein: CASSPDRGNTIYF. The CDR3 DNA sequence: TGTGCCAGCAGTCCTGACCGAGGAAACACCATATATTTT.

This clonotype came up a few times. The rearrangement uses TRBV20-1 and TRBJ1-6; 8 bases align to TRBD1. J was trimmed by 9 bases and V by 6 bases; bases with no gene match: 10. The CDR3 extends over 14 amino acids. Germline lookup yields CDR1 DFQATT and CDR2 SNEGSKA (reference sequence). CDR3 nucleotides: TGCAGTGCCCCAGGGAAACAGGGGGTTTCACCCCTCCACTTT. The encoded protein is CSAPGKQGVSPLHF.

The chain is built from TRBV20-1 and TRBJ1-1; D ambiguous. Germline V gives CDR1 DFQATT, CDR2 SNEGSKA (reference sequence). There are 16 residues in the CDR3. V lost 2 bases, J lost 4 bases, and 20 bases lay in between. The CDR3 is CSARISSSVGGTEAFF. CDR3 nucleotide sequence: TGCAGTGCTAGAATCTCCTCGAGCGTTGGAGGCACTGAAGCTTTCTTT.

The rearrangement joins TRBV4-1 to TRBJ2-7; D unresolved. The CDR3 contains 15 residues. Between the trimmed V and J ends, which lost 3 bases and 4 bases, there was a span of 16 bases. Germline V gene lookup returns CDR1 MGHRA and CDR2 YSYEKL. The CDR3 spells CASSQTWSTDYEQYF. CDR3 DNA sequence: TGCGCCAGCAGCCAGACCTGGAGTACCGATTACGAGCAGTACTTC.

With respect to this clonotype: A clone one base away is much larger, so this may be a read error. The chain couples TRBV7-8 to TRBJ2-7; 10 bases line up with TRBD1. Germline CDR1 is SGHVS and CDR2 is FQNEAQ. The CDR3 is 14 amino acids. Trimming at V came to 5 bases and at J to 7 bases, leaving 8 bases not matched to a gene. CDR3 coding DNA: TGTGCCAGCAGCCCCGGGACAGGGGATCTTGAGCAGTACTTC. Translating gives CASSPGTGDLEQYF.

The gene calls are TRBV2 and TRBJ1-1; D is perhaps TRBD1 (5 bases). CDR1 SNHLY and CDR2 FYNNEI come from the germline V gene. This CDR3 spans 13 amino acids. V was cut by 7 bases and J by 4 bases, with 13 bases left in between. The CDR3 DNA reads as TGTGCCAGCAACCCTAGCGGGGGCACTGAAGCTTTCTTT. Encoded protein: CASNPSGGTEAFF.